One and the same sample provided the 18 T cell receptor beta chains below, sequenced in a study of HIV-infected patients and healthy controls. Alpha and beta constant-region primers primed reverse transcription of about 500 ng RNA. Separate chain-specific third strand synthesis with multiplexing indices produced the alpha and beta libraries. TCRdb processed the 5' RACE reads anew with MiXCR; each CDR3 protein has one entry. Seen here are around 5,500 distinct CDR3 sequences, over 8% observed once, and the top ten hold about 23%. Roughly three months, about 14 weeks, into antiretroviral therapy, follow-up blood was collected. The repertoire came from unfractionated whole blood and reflected all unsorted peripheral T cells. Sequencing was performed on blood, taken during antiretroviral therapy. The origin of the receptors is an adult with HIV infection.

This clonotype was found a few times. This chain links TRBV20-1 with TRBJ1-1; D remains unclear. The CDR3 extends over 13 amino acids. The germline V gene encodes CDR1 DFQATT and CDR2 SNEGSKA (reference sequence). The germline V and J ends were trimmed by 0 bases and 4 bases, with 9 bases remaining between them. This chain's CDR3 is CSARDLEGTEAFF. CDR3 DNA sequence: TGCAGTGCTAGAGATCTCGAGGGCACTGAAGCTTTCTTT.

By sample fraction, this clonotype is medium-sized. The rearrangement links TRBV7-2 to TRBJ2-5, with 7 bases that match TRBD2. This CDR3 contains 14 residues. The V and J ends lost 1 base and 4 bases, in that order; junction bases with no gene match: 3. Per germline, CDR1 SGHTA and CDR2 FQGNSA. The CDR3 DNA reads as TGTGCCAGCAGCTTAGGGACTAGGGGAGAGACCCAGTACTTC. Translated, it gives CASSLGTRGETQYF.

The chain links TRBV27 to TRBJ2-5; D not resolved. The CDR3 is made up of 14 amino acids. CDR1 is MNHEY, CDR2 SMNVEV, per germline (reference sequence). Trimming left V 5 bases short and J 2 bases short, with 12 bases between. The CDR3 here is CASSPTTFQETQYF. The CDR3 DNA follows: TGTGCCAGCAGTCCTACGACCTTTCAAGAGACCCAGTACTTC.

The V and J genes are TRBV29-1 and TRBJ2-5; the D call may be TRBD1 or TRBD2 (5 bases each). Germline V CDR1 and CDR2: SQVTM, ANQGSEA. The CDR3 is made up of 12 amino acids. Trimming removed 7 bases from V and 5 bases from J, with 14 bases in between. The CDR3 sequence is CSASGTWETQYF. CDR3 in DNA: TGCAGCGCATCAGGGACGTGGGAGACCCAGTACTTC.

Judged by abundance, this clonotype is medium-sized (0.01 to 0.1%). CDR3 sequence: CASSDSSGGATDTQYF. The DNA for the CDR3 is TGTGCCAGCAGTGACTCTAGCGGGGGGGCCACAGATACGCAGTATTTT. V and J are TRBV6-4 and TRBJ2-3, with 11 bases identical to TRBD2. This CDR3 spans 16 amino acids. Germline loops: CDR1 MRHNA, CDR2 SNTAGT. The V segment lost 0 bases and the J segment 2 bases; nucleotides outside the gene matches: 1.

In this sample, this clonotype turned up many times. The chain links TRBV2 to TRBJ1-1; D gene uncertain. Deletions cut 4 bases from V and 4 bases from J, with 4 bases between. The germline gives CDR1 SNHLY, CDR2 FYNNEI. The CDR3 extends over 11 amino acids. The CDR3 sequence: CASSVTTEAFF. For the CDR3, the DNA is TGTGCCAGCAGTGTGACCACTGAAGCTTTCTTT.

At least ten counts were recorded for this clonotype. This chain connects TRBV6-2 or TRBV6-3 to TRBJ1-2; 10 positions agree with TRBD1. This CDR3 has 17 amino acids. The trim removed 5 bases at V and 0 bases at J, leaving 9 bases unmatched. Germline CDR1 is MNHEY and CDR2 is SVGEGT. The CDR3 nucleotides are TGTGCCAGCAGTCATTCCGGGACAGGGGTTTCTAACTATGGCTACACCTTC. It is translated as CASSHSGTGVSNYGYTF.

This clonotype was detected ten times or more. The DNA for the CDR3 is TGTGCCAGCAGTTACTCGGGACAGGCCTATGGCTACACCTTC. The encoded protein is CASSYSGQAYGYTF. This rearrangement joins TRBV6-2 or TRBV6-3 to TRBJ1-2, with 8 bases matching TRBD1. The germline gives CDR1 MNHEY, CDR2 SVGEGT. The CDR3 runs to 14 residues. Trimming cost V 0 bases and J 4 bases; bases outside gene matches: 1.

Sample share makes this clonotype medium-sized. V and J are TRBV10-3 and TRBJ2-6; D tentatively fits TRBD1 or TRBD2 (5 bases each). The V end was cut by 4 bases, the J end by 3 bases, with 22 bases between. Germline CDR1 is ENHRY and CDR2 is SYGVKD. This CDR3 contains 19 residues. CDR3 coding DNA: TGTGCCATCAGTGCGAGGAGGCAGGGCCACCTAGGTGGGGCCAACGTCCTGACTTTC. The encoded protein is CAISARRQGHLGGANVLTF.

At least ten counts were recorded for this clonotype. The chain carries TRBV7-8 and TRBJ2-7, with TRBD1 identical over 7 bases. The junction had 1 base not matched to a gene; V was cut back by 4 bases and J by 1 base. The CDR3 has 13 residues. CDR1 and CDR2 from the germline V gene are SGHVS and FQNEAQ. The CDR3 is CASSSDRSYEQYF. The DNA of the CDR3 is TGTGCCAGCAGCTCGGACAGGTCCTACGAGCAGTACTTC. Using reference TRBV7-8 and TRBJ2-7 for the parts outside the CDR3, the full variable domain is GAGVSQSPRYKVAKRGQDVALRCDPISGHVSLFWYQQALGQGPEFLTYFQNEAQLDKSGLPSDRFFAERPEGSVSTLKIQRTQQEDSAVYLCASSSDRSYEQYFGPGTRLTVT.

The chain carries TRBV29-1 and TRBJ2-1, with D perhaps matching TRBD1 (6 bases). This CDR3 has 13 amino acids. Looked up from germline, CDR1 is SQVTM and CDR2 is ANQGSEA. V lost 5 bases to trimming and J lost 5 bases, with 13 bases between them. In DNA form, the CDR3 reads TGCAGCGTTAGCAGGGGTCGGGACAATGAGCAGTTCTTC. Translating it yields CSVSRGRDNEQFF.

In its sample, this clonotype is medium-sized. The rearrangement uses TRBV5-4 and TRBJ2-1, with 11 bases fitting TRBD2. J was trimmed by 9 bases and V by 4 bases; bases with no gene match: 12. The CDR3 spans 16 residues. Germline V lookup: CDR1 SGHNT, CDR2 YYREEE (reference sequence). The chain's CDR3 is CASSTSSGGPTIEQFF. CDR3 in DNA: TGTGCCAGCAGCACCTCTAGCGGGGGGCCAACAATTGAGCAGTTCTTC.

This clonotype is medium-sized. V usage is TRBV20-1 and J usage is TRBJ2-6; D is ambiguous. The CDR3 has 12 amino acids. The V and J ends lost 3 bases and 0 bases respectively, with 0 bases between them. Germline lookup yields CDR1 DFQATT and CDR2 SNEGSKA (reference sequence). CDR3 sequence (DNA): TGCAGTGCTAGCTCTGGGGCCAACGTCCTGACTTTC. It codes for CSASSGANVLTF.

In nucleotides, the CDR3 is TGTGCCAGTAGTATGCCCGGGGGCGGCCTTATGAACACTGAAGCTTTCTTT. It is translated as CASSMPGGGLMNTEAFF. This chain uses TRBV19 with TRBJ1-1, with D possibly TRBD1 on 6 matching bases. The CDR3 extends over 17 amino acids. Germline V gene data show CDR1 as LNHDA and CDR2 as SQIVND (reference sequence). V lost 3 bases, J lost 0 bases, and 17 bases lay in between.

The V gene is TRBV7-9, the J gene TRBJ2-3, with D possibly TRBD2 on 6 matching bases. The germline V gene has CDR1 SEHNR and CDR2 FQNEAQ (reference sequence). V shed 5 bases and J shed 7 bases, with 13 bases lying between them. The CDR3 contains 13 residues. As DNA, the CDR3 is TGTGCCAGCAGCCCCCGGACTACGTATACGCAGTATTTT. Translating it yields CASSPRTTYTQYF.

By frequency in the sample, this clonotype is medium-sized. The CDR3 here is CASSQGTGGFTPLHF. In nucleotides, the CDR3 is TGTGCCAGCAGCCAAGGGACAGGGGGCTTTACACCCCTCCACTTT. J is TRBJ1-6 and V is TRBV14, with 11 bases matching TRBD1. This CDR3 has 15 amino acids. Germline V gene lookup returns CDR1 SGHDN and CDR2 FVKESK. Trimming took 1 base from V and 11 from J; bases not matched to a gene: 4.

In this sample, this clonotype is large. The chain combines TRBV27 with TRBJ2-7, with 16 bases aligning to TRBD2. Germline V gene sequence: CDR1 MNHEY, CDR2 SMNVEV (reference sequence). The CDR3 spans 14 residues. V dropped 6 bases and J dropped 11; count of bases not matched to a gene: 7. CDR3 DNA: TGTGCCAGCAGCCCAGGGACTAGCGGGAGGGAGGAGTACTTC. The encoded protein is CASSPGTSGREEYF.

This clonotype was detected many times. This chain links TRBV5-1 with TRBJ1-1, with D possibly matching TRBD1 (5 bases). Trimming cost V 0 bases and J 1 base, with 10 bases left between them. The CDR3 spans 15 residues. Germline CDR1 reads SGHRS; CDR2 reads YFSETQ. The CDR3 coding sequence is TGCGCCAGCAGCTTGGTCGGGGCCGAGAACACTGAAGCTTTCTTT. This gives the protein CASSLVGAENTEAFF.